Listed here is a single T cell receptor (beta chain). In the original analysis: For nucleated cells, counts were estimated from reference gene primer amplification. The method was immunoSEQ multiplex PCR; TCRdb's version includes in-frame clones alone and lacks a portion of them. V, J and clone size are those of that table, while D and trimming were read from the DNA. The table includes fewer than 200,000 clones, 83% detected once. V lost 7 bases and J 0 bases, leaving 9 bases between the germline ends. The CDR3 loop spans 12 amino acids. The germline V gene encodes CDR1 SQVTM and CDR2 ANQGSEA. The data were taken from a study of blood T cell repertoires in COVID-19. Study background: T cells, B-cell-depleted T cells, or PBMCs supplied cDNA or gDNA.

The chain joins TRBV29-1 to TRBJ2-5; D is ambiguous. The receptor's source is a human donor in a cohort sampled during active COVID-19. The specimen sequenced was peripheral blood. The CDR3 coding sequence is TGCAGCGCCCTATCCGACCAAGAGACCCAGTACTTC. Translated: CSALSDQETQYF. The full variable domain, its missing parts supplied by reference TRBV29-1 and TRBJ2-5, is SAVISQKPSRDICQRGTSLTIQCQVDSQVTMMFWYRQQPGQSLTLIATANQGSEATYESGFVIDKFPISRPNLTFSTLTVSNMSPEDSSIYLCSALSDQETQYFGPGTRLLVL.